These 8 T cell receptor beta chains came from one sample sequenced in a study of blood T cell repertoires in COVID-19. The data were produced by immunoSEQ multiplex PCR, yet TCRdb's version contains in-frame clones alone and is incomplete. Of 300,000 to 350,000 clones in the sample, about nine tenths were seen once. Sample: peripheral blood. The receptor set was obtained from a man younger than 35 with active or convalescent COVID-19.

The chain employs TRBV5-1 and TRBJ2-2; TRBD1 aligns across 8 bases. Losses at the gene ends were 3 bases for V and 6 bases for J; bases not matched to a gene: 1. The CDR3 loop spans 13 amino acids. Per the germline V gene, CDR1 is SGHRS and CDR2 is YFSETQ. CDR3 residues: CASSSGGSGELFF. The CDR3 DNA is TGCGCCAGCAGCTCAGGGGGCTCCGGGGAGCTGTTTTTT.

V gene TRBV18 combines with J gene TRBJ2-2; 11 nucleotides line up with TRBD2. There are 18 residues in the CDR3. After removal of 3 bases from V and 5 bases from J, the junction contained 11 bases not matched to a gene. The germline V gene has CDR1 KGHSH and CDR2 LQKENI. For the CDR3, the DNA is TGTGCCAGCTCACCTAGACTAGCGGGACTTTCCGGTACCGGGGAGCTGTTTTTT. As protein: CASSPRLAGLSGTGELFF. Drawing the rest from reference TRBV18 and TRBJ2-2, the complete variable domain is NAGVMQNPRHLVRRRGQEARLRCSPMKGHSHVYWYRQLPEEGLKFMVYLQKENIIDESGMPKERFSAEFPKEGPSILRIQQVVRGDSAAYFCASSPRLAGLSGTGELFFGEGSRLTVL.

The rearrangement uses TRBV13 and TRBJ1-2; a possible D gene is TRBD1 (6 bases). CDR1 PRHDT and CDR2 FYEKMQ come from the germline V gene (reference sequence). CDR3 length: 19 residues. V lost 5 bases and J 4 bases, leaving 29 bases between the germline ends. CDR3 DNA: TGTGCCAGCAGCCGGACCCTTATAAACCGACAGGACTCGACCTATGGCTACACCTTC. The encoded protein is CASSRTLINRQDSTYGYTF.

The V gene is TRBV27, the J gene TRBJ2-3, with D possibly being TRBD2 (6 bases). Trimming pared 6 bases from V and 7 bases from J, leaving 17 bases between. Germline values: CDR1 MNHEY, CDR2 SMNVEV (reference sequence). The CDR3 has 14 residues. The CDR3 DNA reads TGTGCCAGCAGCCCAGTGGCTAGCGTAAATACGCAGTATTTT. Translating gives CASSPVASVNTQYF.

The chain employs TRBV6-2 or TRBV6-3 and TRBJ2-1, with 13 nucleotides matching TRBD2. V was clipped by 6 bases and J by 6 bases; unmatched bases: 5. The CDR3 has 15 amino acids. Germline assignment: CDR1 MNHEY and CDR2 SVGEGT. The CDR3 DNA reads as TGTGCCAGCAGCAAGGGACTAGCGGGGCGCAATGAGCAGTTCTTC. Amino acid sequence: CASSKGLAGRNEQFF.

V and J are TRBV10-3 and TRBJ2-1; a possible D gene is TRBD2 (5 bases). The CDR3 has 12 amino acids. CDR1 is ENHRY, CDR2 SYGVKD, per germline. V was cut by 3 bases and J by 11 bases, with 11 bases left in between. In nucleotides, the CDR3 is TGTGCCATCAGTGAAGGAGGCGCCCAGCAGTTCTTC. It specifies CAISEGGAQQFF.

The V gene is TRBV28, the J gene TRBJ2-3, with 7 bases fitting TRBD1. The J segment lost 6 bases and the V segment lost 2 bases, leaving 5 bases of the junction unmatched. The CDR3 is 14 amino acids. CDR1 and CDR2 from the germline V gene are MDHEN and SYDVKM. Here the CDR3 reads CASSLLDRADTQYF. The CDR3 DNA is TGTGCCAGCAGTTTACTTGACAGGGCGGATACGCAGTATTTT.

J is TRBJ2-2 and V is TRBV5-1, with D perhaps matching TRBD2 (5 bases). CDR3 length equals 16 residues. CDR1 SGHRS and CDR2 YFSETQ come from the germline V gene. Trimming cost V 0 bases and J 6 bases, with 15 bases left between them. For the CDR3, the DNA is TGCGCCAGCAGCTTGGCTAGCCGCGAGGGCGCCGGGGAGCTGTTTTTT. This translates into CASSLASREGAGELFF. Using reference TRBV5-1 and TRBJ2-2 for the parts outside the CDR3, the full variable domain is KAGVTQTPRYLIKTRGQQVTLSCSPISGHRSVSWYQQTPGQGLQFLFEYFSETQRNKGNFPGRFSGRQFSNSRSEMNVSTLELGDSALYLCASSLASREGAGELFFGEGSRLTVL.